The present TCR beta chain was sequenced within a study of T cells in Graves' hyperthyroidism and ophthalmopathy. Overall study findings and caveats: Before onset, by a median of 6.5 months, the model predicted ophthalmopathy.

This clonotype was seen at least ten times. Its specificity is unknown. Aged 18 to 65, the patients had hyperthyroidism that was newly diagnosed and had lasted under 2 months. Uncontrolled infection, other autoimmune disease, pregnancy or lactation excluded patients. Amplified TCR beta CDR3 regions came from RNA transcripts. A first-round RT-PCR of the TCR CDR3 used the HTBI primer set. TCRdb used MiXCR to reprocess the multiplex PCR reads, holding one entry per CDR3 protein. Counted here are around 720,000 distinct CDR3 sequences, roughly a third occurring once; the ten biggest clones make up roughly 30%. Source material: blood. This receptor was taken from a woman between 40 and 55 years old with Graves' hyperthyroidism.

CDR3 DNA: TGTGCCAGCAGCGCCCGACCAGGCTACGAGCAGTACTTC. Translation: CASSARPGYEQYF. This chain connects TRBV7-3 to TRBJ2-7; D remains ambiguous. Germline V gene data show CDR1 as SGHTA and CDR2 as FQGTGA. The CDR3 is made up of 13 amino acids. V was trimmed by 5 bases and J by 3 bases, leaving 11 bases between them.